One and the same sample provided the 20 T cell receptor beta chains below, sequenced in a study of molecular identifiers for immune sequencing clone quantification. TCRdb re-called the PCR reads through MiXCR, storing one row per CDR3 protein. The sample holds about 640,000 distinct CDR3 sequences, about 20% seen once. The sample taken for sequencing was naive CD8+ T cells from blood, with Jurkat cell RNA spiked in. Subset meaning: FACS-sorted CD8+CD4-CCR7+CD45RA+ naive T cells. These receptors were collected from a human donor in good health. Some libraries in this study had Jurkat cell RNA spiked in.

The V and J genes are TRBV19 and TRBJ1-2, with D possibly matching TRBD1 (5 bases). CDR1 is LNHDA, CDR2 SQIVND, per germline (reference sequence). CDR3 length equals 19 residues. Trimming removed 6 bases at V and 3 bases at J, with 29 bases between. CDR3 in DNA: TGTGCCAGTAGGCCTAGACCGGGACTAAGGGTCCCCGACTACTATGGCTACACCTTC. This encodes CASRPRPGLRVPDYYGYTF.

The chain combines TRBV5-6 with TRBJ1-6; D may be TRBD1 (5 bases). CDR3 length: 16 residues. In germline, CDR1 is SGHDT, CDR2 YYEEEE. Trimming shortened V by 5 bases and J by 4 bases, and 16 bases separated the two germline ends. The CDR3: CASRLFRDGYNSPLHF. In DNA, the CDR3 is TGTGCCAGCAGACTCTTCCGGGACGGATATAATTCACCCCTCCACTTT.

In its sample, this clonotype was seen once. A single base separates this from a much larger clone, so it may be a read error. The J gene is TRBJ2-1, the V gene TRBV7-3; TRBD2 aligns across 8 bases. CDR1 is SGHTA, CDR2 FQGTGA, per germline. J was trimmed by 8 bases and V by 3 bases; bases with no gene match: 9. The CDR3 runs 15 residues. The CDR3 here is CASSFLAGYGDEQFF. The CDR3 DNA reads TGTGCCAGCAGCTTTTTAGCGGGATATGGCGATGAGCAGTTCTTC.

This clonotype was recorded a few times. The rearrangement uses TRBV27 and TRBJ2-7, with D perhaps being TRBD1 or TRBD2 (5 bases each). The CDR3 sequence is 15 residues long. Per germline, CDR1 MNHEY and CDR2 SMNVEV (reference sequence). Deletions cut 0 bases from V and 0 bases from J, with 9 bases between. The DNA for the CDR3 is TGTGCCAGCAGTTTATCGGGACCCGGCTCCTACGAGCAGTACTTC. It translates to CASSLSGPGSYEQYF.

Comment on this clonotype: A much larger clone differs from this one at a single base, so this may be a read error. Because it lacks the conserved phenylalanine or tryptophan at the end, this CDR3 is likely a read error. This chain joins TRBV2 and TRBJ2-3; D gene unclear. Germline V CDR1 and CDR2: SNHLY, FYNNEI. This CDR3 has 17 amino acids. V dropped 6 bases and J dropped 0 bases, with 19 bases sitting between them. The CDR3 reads CASRPRLQYGSTDTQYL. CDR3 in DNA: TGTGCCAGCAGGCCTCGTCTTCAGTATGGAAGCACAGATACGCAGTATTTG.

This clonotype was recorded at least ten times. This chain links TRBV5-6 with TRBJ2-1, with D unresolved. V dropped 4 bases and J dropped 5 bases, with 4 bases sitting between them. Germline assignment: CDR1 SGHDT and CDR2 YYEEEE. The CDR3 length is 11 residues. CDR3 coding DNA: TGTGCCAGCAGCACTGACAATGAGCAGTTCTTC. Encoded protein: CASSTDNEQFF.

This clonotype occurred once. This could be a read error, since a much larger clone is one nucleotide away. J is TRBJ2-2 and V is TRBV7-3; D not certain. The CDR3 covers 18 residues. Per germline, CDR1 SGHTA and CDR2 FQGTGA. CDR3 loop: CASGLNPSPSGWAGELFF. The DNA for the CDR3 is TGTGCCAGCGGCTTAAACCCTTCCCCTTCAGGTTGGGCCGGGGAGCTGTTTTTT.

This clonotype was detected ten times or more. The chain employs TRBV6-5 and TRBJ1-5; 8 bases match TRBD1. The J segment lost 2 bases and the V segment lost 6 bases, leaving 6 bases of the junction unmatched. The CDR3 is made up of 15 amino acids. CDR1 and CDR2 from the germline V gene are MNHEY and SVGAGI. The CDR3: CASSPTGAGNQPQHF. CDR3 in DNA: TGTGCCAGCAGCCCGACAGGGGCAGGCAATCAGCCCCAGCATTTT.

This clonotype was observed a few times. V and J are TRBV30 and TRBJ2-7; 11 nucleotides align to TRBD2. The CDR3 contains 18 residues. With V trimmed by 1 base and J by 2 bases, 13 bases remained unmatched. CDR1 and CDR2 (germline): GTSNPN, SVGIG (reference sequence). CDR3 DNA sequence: TGTGCCTGGAGTGCCCCACTAGCGGGGGCTTTGCTTACCTACGAGCAGTACTTC. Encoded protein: CAWSAPLAGALLTYEQYF.

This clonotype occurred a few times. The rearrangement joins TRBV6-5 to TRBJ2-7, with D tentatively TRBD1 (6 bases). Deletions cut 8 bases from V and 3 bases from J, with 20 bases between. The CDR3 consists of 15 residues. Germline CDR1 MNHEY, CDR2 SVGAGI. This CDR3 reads CASASLFKGVYEQYF. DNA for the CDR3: TGTGCCAGCGCCAGCCTGTTCAAGGGGGTCTACGAGCAGTACTTC.

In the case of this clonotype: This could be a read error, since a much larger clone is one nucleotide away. CDR3 DNA sequence: TGTGTCAGCAGTTTTATGTCGGAACCCCTCCACTTT. This sequence encodes CVSSFMSEPLHF. The chain links TRBV12-3 or TRBV12-4 to TRBJ1-6; D uncertain. This CDR3 has 12 amino acids.

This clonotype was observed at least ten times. This chain's CDR3 is CASSPTGKNQPQHF. CDR3 DNA sequence: TGTGCCAGCAGCCCGACAGGGAAGAACCAGCCCCAGCATTTT. V is TRBV6-6 and J is TRBJ1-5; 7 bases match TRBD1. CDR1 and CDR2 (germline): MNHNY, SVGAGI (reference sequence). The CDR3 totals 14 residues. J lost 7 bases, V lost 6 bases, and 9 bases had no gene match.

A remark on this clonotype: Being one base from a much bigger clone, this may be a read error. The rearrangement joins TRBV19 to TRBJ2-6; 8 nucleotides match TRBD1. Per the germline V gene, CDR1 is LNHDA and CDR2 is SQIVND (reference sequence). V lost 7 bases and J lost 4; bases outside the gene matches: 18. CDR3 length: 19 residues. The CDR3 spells CASTLGQGSLLGGANVLTF. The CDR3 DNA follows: TGTGCCAGTACCCTTGGACAGGGCTCCCTCCTTGGAGGGGCCAACGTCCTGACTTTC.

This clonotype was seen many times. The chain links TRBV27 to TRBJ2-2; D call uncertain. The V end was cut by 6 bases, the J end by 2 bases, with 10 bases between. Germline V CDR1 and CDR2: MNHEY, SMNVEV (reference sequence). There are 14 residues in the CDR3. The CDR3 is CASSPGLNTGELFF. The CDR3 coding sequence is TGTGCCAGCAGCCCGGGTCTTAACACCGGGGAGCTGTTTTTT.

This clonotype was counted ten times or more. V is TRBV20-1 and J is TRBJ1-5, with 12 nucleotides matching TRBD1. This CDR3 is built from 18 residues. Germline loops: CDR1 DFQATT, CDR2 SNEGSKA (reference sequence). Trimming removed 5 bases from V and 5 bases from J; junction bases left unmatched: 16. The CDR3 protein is CSAPTGTGGVEGYQPQHF. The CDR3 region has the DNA TGCAGTGCTCCTACCGGGACAGGGGGCGTCGAAGGGTATCAGCCCCAGCATTTT.

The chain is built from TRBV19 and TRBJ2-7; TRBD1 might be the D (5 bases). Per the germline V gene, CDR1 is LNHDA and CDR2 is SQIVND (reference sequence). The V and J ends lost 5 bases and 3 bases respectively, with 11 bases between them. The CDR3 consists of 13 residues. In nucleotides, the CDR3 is TGTGCCAGTAGTGAGTCTGACAGCTACGAGCAGTACTTC. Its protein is CASSESDSYEQYF.

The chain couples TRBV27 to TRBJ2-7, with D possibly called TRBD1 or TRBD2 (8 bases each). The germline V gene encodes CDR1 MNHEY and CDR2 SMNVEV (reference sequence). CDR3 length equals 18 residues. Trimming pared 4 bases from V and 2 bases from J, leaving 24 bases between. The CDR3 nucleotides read TGTGCCAGCAGTTCACAGGGGGTACGAGCGGGAGTAACCTACGAGCAGTACTTC. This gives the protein CASSSQGVRAGVTYEQYF.

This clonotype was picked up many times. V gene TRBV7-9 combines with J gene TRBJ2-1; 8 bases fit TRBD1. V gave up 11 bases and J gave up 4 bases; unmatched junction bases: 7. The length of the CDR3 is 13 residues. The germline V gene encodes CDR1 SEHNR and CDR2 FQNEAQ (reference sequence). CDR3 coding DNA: TGTGCCGGGGGGACAGGAGTTTACAATGAGCAGTTCTTC. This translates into CAGGTGVYNEQFF.

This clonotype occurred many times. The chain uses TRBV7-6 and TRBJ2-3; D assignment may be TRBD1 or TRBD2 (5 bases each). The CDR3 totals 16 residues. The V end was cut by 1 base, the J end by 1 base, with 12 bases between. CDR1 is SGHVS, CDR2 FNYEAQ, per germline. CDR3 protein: CASSLGDGQRTDTQYF. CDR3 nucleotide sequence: TGTGCCAGCAGCTTAGGGGACGGCCAGCGCACAGATACGCAGTATTTT.

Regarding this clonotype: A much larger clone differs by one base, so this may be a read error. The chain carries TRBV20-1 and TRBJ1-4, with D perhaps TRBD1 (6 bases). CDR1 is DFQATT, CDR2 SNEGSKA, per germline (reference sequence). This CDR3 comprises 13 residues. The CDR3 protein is CSARSGASEKLLF. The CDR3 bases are TGCAGTGCTAGGTCGGGGGCTAGTGAAAAACTGCTTTTT.